This T cell receptor (beta chain) was identified in a study of T cells in Graves' hyperthyroidism and ophthalmopathy. Overall study results and limits: Ophthalmopathy cases were set apart from stable hyperthyroidism by a 13 V-J model. Before onset, by a median of approximately 5.9 months, the model predicted ophthalmopathy. Peripheral blood also featured most of the thyroid clonotypes expanded above 0.001.

This clonotype was recorded many times. No antigen is known for it. Orbital computed tomography and thyroid ultrasound, together with serum TRAb and thyroxine and clinical symptoms, were used for diagnoses. It was RNA transcripts that yielded the amplified TCR beta CDR3 regions. First-round RT-PCR targeting the TCR CDR3 was performed with the HTBI primer set. TCRdb ran MiXCR on the multiplex PCR reads and lists one entry per CDR3 protein. Of 600,000 to 800,000 distinct CDR3 sequences in the sample, approximately 36% were seen once. Input material: blood. This receptor was obtained from a woman between 35 and 50 years old with Graves' hyperthyroidism.

CDR3: CASSFSYQPQHF. As DNA, the CDR3 is TGTGCCAGCAGTTTTTCCTATCAGCCCCAGCATTTT. This chain connects TRBV12-3 or TRBV12-4 to TRBJ1-5; the D is unclear. This CDR3 is 12 amino acids long. Trimming cost V 3 bases and J 5 bases, with 5 bases left between them.